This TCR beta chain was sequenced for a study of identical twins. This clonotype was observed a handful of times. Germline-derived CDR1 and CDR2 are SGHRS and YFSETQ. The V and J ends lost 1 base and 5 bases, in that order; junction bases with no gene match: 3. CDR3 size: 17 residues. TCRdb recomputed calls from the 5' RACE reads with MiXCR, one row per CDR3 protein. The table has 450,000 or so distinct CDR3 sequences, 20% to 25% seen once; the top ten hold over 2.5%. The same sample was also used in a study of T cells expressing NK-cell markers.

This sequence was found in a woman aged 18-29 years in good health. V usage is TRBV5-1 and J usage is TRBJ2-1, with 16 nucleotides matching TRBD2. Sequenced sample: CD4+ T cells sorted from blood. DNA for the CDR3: TGCGCCAGCAGCTTGACGGGACTAGCGGGGGGGAACAATGAGCAGTTCTTC. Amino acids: CASSLTGLAGGNNEQFF.